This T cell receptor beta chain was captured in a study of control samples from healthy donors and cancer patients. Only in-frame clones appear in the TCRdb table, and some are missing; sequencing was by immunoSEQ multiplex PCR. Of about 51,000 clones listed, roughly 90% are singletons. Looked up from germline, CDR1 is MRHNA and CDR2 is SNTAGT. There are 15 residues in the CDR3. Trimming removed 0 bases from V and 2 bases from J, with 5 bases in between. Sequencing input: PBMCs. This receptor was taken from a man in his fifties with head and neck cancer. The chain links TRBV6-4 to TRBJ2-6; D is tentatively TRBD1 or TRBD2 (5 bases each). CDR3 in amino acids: CASSDSGAGANVLTF. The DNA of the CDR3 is TGTGCCAGCAGTGACTCGGGGGCTGGGGCCAACGTCCTGACTTTC.